These T cell receptor beta chains were read from a single sample in a study of sequential checkpoint blockade in melanoma. Sequenced by immunoSEQ multiplex PCR; TCRdb stores in-frame clones only, minus some. This sample has 13,000 or so clones; around 25% occur once, and the top ten carry around 16%. The starting material was tumor tissue (inferred from file names), obtained from a patient given nivolumab and ipilimumab in sequence. All receptors derive from a human donor with melanoma. CDR3s include the opening cysteine and the closing phenylalanine or tryptophan. Each record gives: V gene, CDR3 protein.

TRBV6-8 CASTKIGTSTDTQYF
TRBV9 CASSPGAGGPPGELFF
TRBV19 CASSIGGLVYEQYF
TRBV11-3 CASSGAGRNTEAFF
TRBV6-8 CASSVAGVVDIQYF
TRBV6-8 CATEQGVLNEKLFF
TRBV9 CASSVEDTPSSYNEQFF
TRBV9 CASSVVEGTYNEQFF
TRBV5-1 CASSVGTVGNTIYF
TRBV6-8 CASSYSDRGRFSNQPQHF
TRBV19 CASRPGSAMETQYF
TRBV4-1 CASSQAGRLGQPQHF
TRBV11-3 CASSQGNSEADTQYF
TRBV6-8 CASSRLHQAGTVNTEAFF
TRBV12-5 CASTGLAASTDTQYF
TRBV6-8 CASRRRNTEAFF
TRBV6-8 CASSPPSGSGSTDTQYF
TRBV11-3 CASSFPGLAGGGETQYF
TRBV28 CASSFRQGVGEETQYF
TRBV28 CASSFSTRQRQEVLEAFF
TRBV6-8 CASSRLAGEGTGELFF
TRBV10-2 CASSELGGSRSYEQYF
TRBV7-5 CASSLVRWGSGTGELFF
TRBV10-3 CAISEYRLTHNEQFF
TRBV19 CASSISQRGGTEAFF
TRBV6-1 CASSEGREVLSYEQYF
TRBV9 CASSVRANTGELFF
TRBV6-8 CASSYSRVSGNEQFF
TRBV19 CASSAGETQYF
TRBV6-8 CASSYSSQGDTEAFF
TRBV18 CASSANGQGAEGYTF
TRBV28 CASRDTWNTEAFF
TRBV28 CASSFMSANTEAFF
TRBV19 CASSNNRVTGELFF
TRBV14 CASSAQRTRGTDTQYF
TRBV28 CASSPSGLAGPQYRFF
TRBV6-8 CASSPAVGNTEAFF
TRBV28 CASSFGYLRDNQPQHF
TRBV6-8 CASSRTGTMSSYEQYF
TRBV18 CASSSLAGYQETQYF
TRBV18 CASSPIQGQWAFF
TRBV13 CASSLVGGAPQETQYF
TRBV14 CASSPLVSYNEQFF
TRBV11-3 CASSLDGRGTEKLFF
TRBV19 CASTPTGHNQPQHF
TRBV6-7 CASSYSGQGQGQFF
TRBV29-1 CSVPSGRTQDTQYF
TRBV6-8 CASRRIAGDYNEQFF
TRBV19 CASSNGPGARTQYF
TRBV11-3 CASSPQTGMGNEKLFF